These 2 T cell receptor beta chains were sequenced from one sample in a study of identical twins. TCRdb analysed the 5' RACE reads with MiXCR anew, one entry per CDR3 protein. Seen here are 690,000 or so distinct CDR3 sequences, more than 6.5% observed once, and the top ten hold 0.98%. These data are also associated with another study on yellow fever vaccine responses in identical twins.

The sample comprised PBMCs. These TCRs come from a woman aged 18 to 35 in good health.

In its sample, this clonotype was seen a few times. V and J are TRBV3-1 and TRBJ2-1; TRBD2 aligns across 10 bases. Germline lookup yields CDR1 LGHDT and CDR2 YNNKEL (reference sequence). With V trimmed by 2 bases and J by 6 bases, 1 base remained unmatched. The CDR3 totals 14 residues. CDR3 nucleotides: TGTGCCAGCAGCCAATTAGCGGGAGGCAATGAGCAGTTCTTC. It is translated as CASSQLAGGNEQFF.

This clonotype occurred many times. J is TRBJ2-3 and V is TRBV7-9; D is unresolved. CDR3 length: 15 residues. Germline V gene sequence: CDR1 SEHNR, CDR2 FQNEAQ (reference sequence). The ends were cut back, 6 bases at V and 4 bases at J, with 17 bases in the middle. CDR3 loop: CASRYNPPGADTQYF. CDR3 DNA sequence: TGTGCCAGCAGATACAACCCTCCGGGTGCAGATACGCAGTATTTT.